This entry is about one T cell receptor beta chain. Its antigen is undetermined. The data derive from a study of cytomegalovirus exposure and HLA in healthy donors. Assay used: immunoSEQ multiplex PCR; TCRdb lists only in-frame clones, some missing. The table includes about 150,000 clones, 80% to 90% detected once. Study results and caveats: The study labeled 150 to 200 TCR beta chains cytomegalovirus-associated.

This TCR was recovered from a man aged 18 to 30 in good health and CMV-seropositive. Material: PBMCs.

The CDR3 protein is CSVAGGPNTGELFF. Written as DNA, the CDR3 is TGCAGCGTTGCGGGAGGACCGAACACCGGGGAGCTGTTTTTT. The V and J genes are TRBV29-1 and TRBJ2-2; TRBD2 agrees at 7 bases. The J segment lost 0 bases and the V segment lost 4 bases, leaving 2 bases of the junction unmatched. Germline CDR1 SQVTM, CDR2 ANQGSEA. The CDR3 has 14 amino acids.